These 16 T cell receptor beta chains were all obtained from the same sample, sequenced in a study of human T cells and chemical hapten exposure. Time point reported: patch test 1, 2 weeks after DPC sensitization. Treatment given: therapeutic diphenylcyclopropenone sensitization with weekly scalp DPC. TCRdb passed the RACE reads through MiXCR, listing each CDR3 protein once. The sample shows roughly 180,000 distinct CDR3 sequences, more than 14% of them seen only once. Source: whole blood, taken in connection with sensitization to the hapten diphenylcyclopropenone (DPC). These receptor sequences come from a woman in her 30s with alopecia areata. Some clones in this sample may be carry-over from other donors' samples.

This clonotype appeared a few times. This chain uses TRBV28 with TRBJ1-2; D is undetermined. CDR1 MDHEN and CDR2 SYDVKM come from the germline V gene. This CDR3 has 14 residues. The ends were cut back, 1 base at V and 4 bases at J, with 10 bases in the middle. In nucleotides, the CDR3 is TGTGCCAGCAGTTTATCGCGAGGCGGCTATGGCTACACCTTC. Translated, it gives CASSLSRGGYGYTF.

The rearrangement joins TRBV27 to TRBJ1-2, with D maybe TRBD1 (5 bases). This CDR3 is 14 amino acids long. Trimming removed 4 bases from V and 4 bases from J, with 13 bases in between. Germline lookup yields CDR1 MNHEY and CDR2 SMNVEV (reference sequence). CDR3 DNA: TGTGCCAGCAGTTCCGCAGGGTCCGCCTATGGCTACACCTTC. Protein sequence: CASSSAGSAYGYTF.

This chain joins TRBV29-1 and TRBJ2-7; 9 bases match TRBD1. Germline CDR1 reads SQVTM; CDR2 reads ANQGSEA. V trimming: 2 bases; J trimming: 6 bases; junction bases outside the gene matches: 5. The CDR3 sequence is 13 residues long. The CDR3 sequence: CSVEPRQGGEQYF. CDR3 nucleotides: TGCAGCGTTGAACCCCGACAGGGGGGCGAGCAGTACTTC.

The CDR3 sequence is CASSLEAGTLYEQYF. CDR3 bases: TGTGCCAGCAGCTTAGAGGCTGGAACTCTCTACGAGCAGTACTTC. This rearrangement joins TRBV11-2 to TRBJ2-7; unclear D gene. There are 15 residues in the CDR3. Trimming removed 0 bases at V and 3 bases at J, with 12 bases between. Germline CDR1 SGHAT, CDR2 FQNNGV.

Ten or more counts support this clonotype. The chain recombines TRBV3-1 with TRBJ2-2; D uncertain. CDR1 is LGHDT, CDR2 YNNKEL, per germline (reference sequence). The CDR3 has 14 amino acids. V was pared by 0 bases and J by 9 bases, with 11 bases between. The CDR3 DNA reads TGTGCCAGCAGCCAAGATCAGCGACAATGGGAGCTGTTTTTT. Translated, it gives CASSQDQRQWELFF.

This clonotype was counted at least ten times. The rearrangement uses TRBV6-5 and TRBJ1-2; perhaps TRBD1 as D (6 bases). The CDR3 has 16 residues. Per germline, CDR1 MNHEY and CDR2 SVGAGI. The V and J ends lost 2 bases and 0 bases respectively, with 13 bases between them. The CDR3 loop reads CASSYPQGHPNYGYTF. CDR3 nucleotide sequence: TGTGCCAGCAGTTACCCTCAGGGGCATCCTAACTATGGCTACACCTTC.

A few counts support this clonotype. The chain recombines TRBV18 with TRBJ2-1, with 9 bases matching TRBD2. Germline assignment: CDR1 KGHSH and CDR2 LQKENI. Germline trimming cut 1 base from V and 5 bases from J; bases unmatched to any gene: 3. The CDR3 spans 15 residues. The CDR3 DNA reads as TGTGCCAGCTCACCACTCCAGCGGGGGGACAATGAGCAGTTCTTC. This translates into CASSPLQRGDNEQFF.

This clonotype was seen a handful of times. The CDR3 DNA reads as TGTGCCAGCAGCCATGGAGACAGGGTAGTCGGCTACACCTTC. This translates into CASSHGDRVVGYTF. The chain recombines TRBV3-1 with TRBJ1-2, with 7 positions matching TRBD1. CDR3 length: 14 residues. Germline V CDR1 and CDR2: LGHDT, YNNKEL (reference sequence). J lost 8 bases, V lost 3 bases, and 9 bases had no gene match.

V is TRBV6-2 or TRBV6-3 and J is TRBJ2-7; TRBD2 aligns across 7 bases. Trimming cost V 0 bases and J 3 bases; bases outside gene matches: 20. The CDR3 is 20 amino acids. CDR1 is MNHEY, CDR2 SVGEGT, per germline. CDR3 sequence reads: CASSYSIMSLLTAGRYEQYF. DNA of the CDR3: TGTGCCAGCAGTTACTCGATAATGAGCCTCTTAACAGCGGGGCGCTACGAGCAGTACTTC.

The rearrangement joins TRBV29-1 to TRBJ2-1, with TRBD2 matching 7 bases. CDR1 is SQVTM and CDR2 is ANQGSEA in the germline V gene. This CDR3 comprises 18 residues. V dropped 5 bases and J dropped 1; count of bases not matched to a gene: 17. The CDR3 sequence is CSVLLVGGGRQSYNEQFF. The CDR3 DNA reads TGCAGCGTTTTGTTAGTTGGAGGCGGGAGACAATCCTACAATGAGCAGTTCTTC.

In its sample, this clonotype was seen a few times. The V call is TRBV5-1, the J call TRBJ2-1; 13 bases align to TRBD2. Trimming removed 4 bases from V and 5 bases from J; junction bases left unmatched: 6. CDR3 size: 16 residues. Germline loops: CDR1 SGHRS, CDR2 YFSETQ. CDR3 nucleotide sequence: TGCGCCAGCAGCGGAATGACTAGCGGGGGGAACAATGAGCAGTTCTTC. Encoded protein: CASSGMTSGGNNEQFF.

This clonotype was observed many times. V and J are TRBV7-2 and TRBJ1-1; D gene unclear. V was shortened by 5 bases and J by 2 bases, with 6 bases between the two germline ends. The CDR3 length is 12 residues. CDR1 SGHTA and CDR2 FQGNSA come from the germline V gene. CDR3 loop: CASSPSNTEAFF. The CDR3, as DNA: TGTGCCAGCAGCCCCAGTAACACTGAAGCTTTCTTT.

The chain is built from TRBV6-1 and TRBJ2-1, with D tentatively TRBD2 (5 bases). CDR3 length equals 13 residues. Trimming cost V 2 bases and J 7 bases, with 9 bases left between them. The V gene's germline CDR1 is MNHNS and CDR2 SASEGT. CDR3 in DNA: TGTGCCAGCAGTGAATTACGAGGGAATGAGCAGTTCTTC. Its protein is CASSELRGNEQFF.

This rearrangement joins TRBV9 to TRBJ2-3; D is unclear. The length of the CDR3 is 14 residues. Germline V lookup: CDR1 SGDLS, CDR2 YYNGEE. V was trimmed by 0 bases and J by 4 bases, leaving 9 bases between them. CDR3 in amino acids: CASSVDGPSDTQYF. The CDR3 nucleotides are TGTGCCAGCAGCGTAGACGGACCCTCAGATACGCAGTATTTT.

This rearrangement joins TRBV13 to TRBJ1-3; D is unresolved. The V gene's germline CDR1 is PRHDT and CDR2 FYEKMQ (reference sequence). The CDR3 runs to 16 residues. V was pared by 3 bases and J by 0 bases, with 12 bases between. DNA of the CDR3: TGTGCCAGCAGCTTCACGTATCCCTCCTCTGGAAACACCATATATTTT. Translation: CASSFTYPSSGNTIYF.

In its sample, this clonotype was seen a few times. The J gene is TRBJ1-3, the V gene TRBV19; D is ambiguous. V was shortened by 6 bases and J by 2 bases, with 11 bases between the two germline ends. This CDR3 has 14 residues. The V gene's germline CDR1 is LNHDA and CDR2 SQIVND (reference sequence). CDR3 in DNA: TGTGCCAGTAGGCCCTGGGGTCCTGGAAACACCATATATTTT. Its translation: CASRPWGPGNTIYF.